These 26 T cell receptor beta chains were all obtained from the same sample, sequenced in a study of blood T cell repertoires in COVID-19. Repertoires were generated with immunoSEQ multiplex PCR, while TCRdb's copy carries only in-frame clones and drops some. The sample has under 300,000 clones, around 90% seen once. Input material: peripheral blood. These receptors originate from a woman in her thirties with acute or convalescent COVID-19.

This CDR3 reads CASSLVLGGGQPQHF. Here the CDR3 DNA reads TGTGCCAGCAGCTTAGTTTTAGGGGGTGGTCAGCCCCAGCATTTT. The V gene is TRBV7-2, the J gene TRBJ1-5; a weak D match, TRBD1 (6 bases). The CDR3 spans 15 residues. V was clipped by 1 base and J by 6 bases, with 13 bases between them. Per the germline V gene, CDR1 is SGHTA and CDR2 is FQGNSA.

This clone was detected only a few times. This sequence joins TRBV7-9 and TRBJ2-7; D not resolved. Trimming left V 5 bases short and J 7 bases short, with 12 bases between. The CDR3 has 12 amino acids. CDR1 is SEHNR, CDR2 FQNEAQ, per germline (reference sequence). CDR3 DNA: TGTGCCAGCAGCAACCAGCGTGGGGAGCAGTACTTC. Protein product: CASSNQRGEQYF.

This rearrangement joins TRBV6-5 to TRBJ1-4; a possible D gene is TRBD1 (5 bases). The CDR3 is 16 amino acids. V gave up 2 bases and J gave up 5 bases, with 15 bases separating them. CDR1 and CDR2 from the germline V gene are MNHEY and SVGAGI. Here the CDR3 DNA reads TGTGCCAGCAGTTACGATCCAGGGCCCTCCAATGAAAAACTGTTTTTT. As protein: CASSYDPGPSNEKLFF.

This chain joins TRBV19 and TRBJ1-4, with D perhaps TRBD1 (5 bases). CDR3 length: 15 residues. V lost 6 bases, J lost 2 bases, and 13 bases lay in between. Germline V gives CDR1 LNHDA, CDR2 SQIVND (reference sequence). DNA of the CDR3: TGTGCCAGTAGCCCAGGGTTTGTCACTAATGAAAAACTGTTTTTT. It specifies CASSPGFVTNEKLFF.

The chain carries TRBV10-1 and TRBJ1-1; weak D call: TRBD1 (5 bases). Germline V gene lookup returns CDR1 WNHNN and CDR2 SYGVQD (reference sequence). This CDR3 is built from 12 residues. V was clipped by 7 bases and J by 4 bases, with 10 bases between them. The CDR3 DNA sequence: TGCGCCAGCAAGGGGATGAGCACTGAAGCTTTCTTT. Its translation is CASKGMSTEAFF.

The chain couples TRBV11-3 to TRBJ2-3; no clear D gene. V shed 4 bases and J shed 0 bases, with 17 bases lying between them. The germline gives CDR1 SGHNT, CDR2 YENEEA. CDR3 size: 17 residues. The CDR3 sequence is CASSYKSTGSSTDTQYF. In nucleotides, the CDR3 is TGTGCCAGCAGCTACAAATCGACTGGATCTAGCACAGATACGCAGTATTTT.

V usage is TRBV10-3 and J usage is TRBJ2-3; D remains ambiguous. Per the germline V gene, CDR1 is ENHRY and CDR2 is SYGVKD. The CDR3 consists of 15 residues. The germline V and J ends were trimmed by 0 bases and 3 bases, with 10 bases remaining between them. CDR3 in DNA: TGTGCCATCAGTGAGTCGATCTCGCGGACAGATACGCAGTATTTT. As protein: CAISESISRTDTQYF.

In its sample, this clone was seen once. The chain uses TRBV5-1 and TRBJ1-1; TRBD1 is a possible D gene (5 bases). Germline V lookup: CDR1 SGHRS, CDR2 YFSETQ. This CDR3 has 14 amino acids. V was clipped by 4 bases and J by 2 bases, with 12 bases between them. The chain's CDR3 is CASSGGAGNTEAFF. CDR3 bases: TGCGCCAGCAGCGGAGGGGCAGGAAACACTGAAGCTTTCTTT.

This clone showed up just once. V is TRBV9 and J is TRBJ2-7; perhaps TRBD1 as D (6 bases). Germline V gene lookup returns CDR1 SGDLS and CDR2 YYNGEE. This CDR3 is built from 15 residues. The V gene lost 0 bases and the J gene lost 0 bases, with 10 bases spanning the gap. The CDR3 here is CASSVGQALSYEQYF. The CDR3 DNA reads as TGTGCCAGCAGCGTAGGACAGGCACTCTCCTACGAGCAGTACTTC.

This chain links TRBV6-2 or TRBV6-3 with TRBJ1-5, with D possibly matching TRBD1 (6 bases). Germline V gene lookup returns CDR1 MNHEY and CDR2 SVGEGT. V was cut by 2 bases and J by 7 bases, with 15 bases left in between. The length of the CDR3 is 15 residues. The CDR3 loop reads CASSYAGGPWQPQHF. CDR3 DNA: TGTGCCAGCAGTTACGCGGGGGGGCCTTGGCAGCCCCAGCATTTT.

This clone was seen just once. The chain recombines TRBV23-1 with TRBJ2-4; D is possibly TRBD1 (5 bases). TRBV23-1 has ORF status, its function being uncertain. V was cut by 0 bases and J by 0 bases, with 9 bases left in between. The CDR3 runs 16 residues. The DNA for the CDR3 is TGCGCCAGCAGTCAATCGAAGGGGATAGCCAAAAACATTCAGTACTTC. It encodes CASSQSKGIAKNIQYF.

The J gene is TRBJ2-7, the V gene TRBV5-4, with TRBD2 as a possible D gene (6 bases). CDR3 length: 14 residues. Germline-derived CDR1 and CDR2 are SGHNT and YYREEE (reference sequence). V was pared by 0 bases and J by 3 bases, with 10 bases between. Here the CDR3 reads CASSLGGVGYEQYF. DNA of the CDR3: TGTGCCAGCAGCTTGGGCGGGGTAGGCTACGAGCAGTACTTC.

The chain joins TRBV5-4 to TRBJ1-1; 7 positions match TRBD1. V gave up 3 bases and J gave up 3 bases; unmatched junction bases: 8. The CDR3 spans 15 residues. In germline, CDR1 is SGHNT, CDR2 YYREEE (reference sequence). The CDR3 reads CASSWETGIHTEAFF. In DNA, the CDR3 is TGTGCCAGCAGCTGGGAGACAGGGATTCACACTGAAGCTTTCTTT. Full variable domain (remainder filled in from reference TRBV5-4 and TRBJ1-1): ETGVTQSPTHLIKTRGQQVTLRCSSQSGHNTVSWYQQALGQGPQFIFQYYREEENGRGNFPPRFSGLQFPNYSSELNVNALELDDSALYLCASSWETGIHTEAFFGQGTRLTVV.

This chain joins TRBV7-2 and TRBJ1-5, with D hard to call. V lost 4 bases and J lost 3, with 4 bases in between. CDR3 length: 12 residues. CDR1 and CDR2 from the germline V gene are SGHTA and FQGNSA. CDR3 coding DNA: TGTGCCAGCAGCTCCAACAATCAGCCCCAGCATTTT. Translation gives CASSSNNQPQHF.

The CDR3: CASSPGQTYNSPLHF. In DNA form, the CDR3 reads TGTGCCAGCAGCCCCGGACAGACCTATAATTCACCCCTCCACTTT. V usage is TRBV3-1 (or the pseudogene TRBV3-2) and J usage is TRBJ1-6, with D maybe TRBD1 (6 bases). The ends were cut back, 4 bases at V and 2 bases at J, with 9 bases in the middle. CDR3 length equals 15 residues. Germline V gives CDR1 LGHDT, CDR2 YNNKEL (reference sequence).

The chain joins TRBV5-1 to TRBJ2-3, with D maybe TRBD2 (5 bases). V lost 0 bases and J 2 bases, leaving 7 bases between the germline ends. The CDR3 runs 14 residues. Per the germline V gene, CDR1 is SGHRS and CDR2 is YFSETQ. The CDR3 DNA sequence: TGCGCCAGCAGCTTGGAGCGGACCACAGATACGCAGTATTTT. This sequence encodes CASSLERTTDTQYF.

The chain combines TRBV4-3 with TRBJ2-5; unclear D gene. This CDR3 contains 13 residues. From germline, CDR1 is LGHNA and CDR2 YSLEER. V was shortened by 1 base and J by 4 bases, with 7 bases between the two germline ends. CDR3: CASSQARGETQYF. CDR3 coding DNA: TGCGCCAGCAGCCAAGCAAGAGGAGAGACCCAGTACTTC.

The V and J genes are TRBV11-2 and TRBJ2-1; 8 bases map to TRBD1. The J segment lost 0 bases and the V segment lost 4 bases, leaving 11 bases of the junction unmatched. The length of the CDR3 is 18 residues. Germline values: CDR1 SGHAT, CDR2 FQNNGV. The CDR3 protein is CASSSPRTGLSSYNEQFF. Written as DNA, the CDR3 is TGTGCCAGCAGCTCCCCCCGGACAGGGTTAAGCTCCTACAATGAGCAGTTCTTC.

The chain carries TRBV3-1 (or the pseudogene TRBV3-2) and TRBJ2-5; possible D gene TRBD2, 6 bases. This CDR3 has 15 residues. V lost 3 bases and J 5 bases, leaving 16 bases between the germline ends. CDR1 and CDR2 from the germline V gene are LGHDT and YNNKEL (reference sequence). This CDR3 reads CASSHGGFAGETQYF. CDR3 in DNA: TGTGCCAGCAGCCACGGTGGGTTTGCGGGGGAGACCCAGTACTTC.

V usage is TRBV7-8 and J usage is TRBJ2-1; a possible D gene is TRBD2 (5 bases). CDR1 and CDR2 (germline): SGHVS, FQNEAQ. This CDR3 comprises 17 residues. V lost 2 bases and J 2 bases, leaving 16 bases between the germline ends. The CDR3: CASSLRRVGGPYNEQFF. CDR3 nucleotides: TGTGCCAGCAGCTTAAGGCGGGTCGGAGGCCCCTACAATGAGCAGTTCTTC.

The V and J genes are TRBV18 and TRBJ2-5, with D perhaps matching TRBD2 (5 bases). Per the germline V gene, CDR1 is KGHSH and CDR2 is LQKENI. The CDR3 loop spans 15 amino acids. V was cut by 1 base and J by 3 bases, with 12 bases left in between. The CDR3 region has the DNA TGTGCCAGCTCACCACTAGGACTTGCAGAAGAGACCCAGTACTTC. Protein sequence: CASSPLGLAEETQYF.

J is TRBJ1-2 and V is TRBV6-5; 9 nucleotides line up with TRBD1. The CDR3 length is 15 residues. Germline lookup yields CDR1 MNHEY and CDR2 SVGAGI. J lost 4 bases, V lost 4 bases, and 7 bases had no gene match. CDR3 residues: CASSSNRGRTYGYTF. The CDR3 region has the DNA TGTGCCAGCAGTTCTAACAGGGGGCGCACCTATGGCTACACCTTC.

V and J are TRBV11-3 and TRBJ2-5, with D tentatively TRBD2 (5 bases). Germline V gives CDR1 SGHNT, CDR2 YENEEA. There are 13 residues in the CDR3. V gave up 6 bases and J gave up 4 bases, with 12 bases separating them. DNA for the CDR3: TGTGCCAGCAGGGGGAGCCTGGGAGAGACCCAGTACTTC. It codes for CASRGSLGETQYF.

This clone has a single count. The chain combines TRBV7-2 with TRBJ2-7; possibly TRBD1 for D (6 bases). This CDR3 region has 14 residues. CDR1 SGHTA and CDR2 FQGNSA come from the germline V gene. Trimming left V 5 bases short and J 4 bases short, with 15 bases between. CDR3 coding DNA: TGTGCCAGCAGCGCCGGTACAGGGCAGTACGAGCAGTACTTC. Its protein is CASSAGTGQYEQYF.

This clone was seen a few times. The DNA of the CDR3 is TGTGCCTGGAGTCGGGTAGGCGAAAAACTGTTTTTT. Protein: CAWSRVGEKLFF. The chain uses TRBV30 and TRBJ1-4, with D unclear. The CDR3 loop spans 12 amino acids. Trimming cost V 2 bases and J 8 bases, with 9 bases left between them. Germline CDR1 reads GTSNPN; CDR2 reads SVGIG (reference sequence).

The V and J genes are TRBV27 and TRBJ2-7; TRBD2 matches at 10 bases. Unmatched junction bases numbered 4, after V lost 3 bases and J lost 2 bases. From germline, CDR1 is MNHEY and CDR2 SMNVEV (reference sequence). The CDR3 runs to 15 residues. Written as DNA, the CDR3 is TGTGCCAGCAGTTTCAGGACTAGCGGAACCTACGAGCAGTACTTC. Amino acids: CASSFRTSGTYEQYF.